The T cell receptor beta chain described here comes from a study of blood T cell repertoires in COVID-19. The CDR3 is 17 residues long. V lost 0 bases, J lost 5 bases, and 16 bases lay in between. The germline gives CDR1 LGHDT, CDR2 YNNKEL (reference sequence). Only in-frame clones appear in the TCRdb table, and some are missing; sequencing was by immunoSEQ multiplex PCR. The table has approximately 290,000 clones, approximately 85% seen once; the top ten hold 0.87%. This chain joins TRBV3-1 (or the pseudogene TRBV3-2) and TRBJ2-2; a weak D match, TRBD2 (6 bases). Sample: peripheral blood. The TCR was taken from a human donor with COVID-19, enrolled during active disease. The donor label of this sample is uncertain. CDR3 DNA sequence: TGTGCCAGCAGCCAAGAGTTACTAGCACCCCGGACCGGGGAGCTGTTTTTT. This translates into CASSQELLAPRTGELFF.